This entry features one TCR beta chain sequence. The sample comes from a study of blood T cells in healthy people across ages. The overall study: About one barcoded TCR beta cDNA was captured per two T cells.

A J-beta primer mix and a sample-barcoded 5' primer were used in a second PCR of about 7 to 12 cycles. TCRdb independently ran MiXCR on the 5' RACE reads; one entry per CDR3 protein. The sample contains 600,000 to 1,000,000 distinct CDR3 sequences, roughly 50% of which appear only once. Those donating, healthy Caucasian individuals from Russia, were aged roughly 6 to 90. Samples each had at least 6 micrograms of total RNA extracted. V lost 4 bases and J lost 14; bases outside the gene matches: 4. Germline V CDR1 and CDR2: LNHDA, SQIVND (reference sequence). CDR3 length: 11 amino acids. The chain recombines TRBV19 with TRBJ2-1; TRBD1 matches 8 bases. This TCR came from a young man in good health. The specimen sequenced was blood. As DNA, the CDR3 is TGTGCCAGTAGTACCCGGGACAGGAAGTTCTTC. It encodes CASSTRDRKFF.